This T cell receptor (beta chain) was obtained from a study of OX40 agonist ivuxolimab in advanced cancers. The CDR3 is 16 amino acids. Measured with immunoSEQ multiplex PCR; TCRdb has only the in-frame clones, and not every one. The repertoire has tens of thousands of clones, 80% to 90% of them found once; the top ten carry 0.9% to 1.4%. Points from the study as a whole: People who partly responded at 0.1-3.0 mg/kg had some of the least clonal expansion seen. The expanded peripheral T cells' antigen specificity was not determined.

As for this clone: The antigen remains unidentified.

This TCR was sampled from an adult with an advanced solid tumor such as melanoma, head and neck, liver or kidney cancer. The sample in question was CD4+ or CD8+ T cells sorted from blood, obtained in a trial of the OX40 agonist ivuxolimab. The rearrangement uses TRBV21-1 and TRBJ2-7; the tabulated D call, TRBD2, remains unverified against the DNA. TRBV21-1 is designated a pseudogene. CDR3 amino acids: CASSNFDLDLSSEQYF. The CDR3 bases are TGTGCCAGCAGCAACTTCGACCTAGATCTAAGCTCCGAGCAGTACTTC.